This entry lists 21 T cell receptor beta chains sequenced from one sample in a study of cytomegalovirus exposure and HLA in healthy donors. Researchers ran the PCR with 60 Vbeta and 13 Jbeta primers. The assay was immunoSEQ multiplex PCR, and TCRdb's table has in-frame clones only and misses some. With around 100,000 clones in the sample, the ten largest clones hold roughly 3.6%. Sequencing input: PBMCs. Every receptor here comes from a man aged 25 to 40 in good health and CMV-seronegative.

J is TRBJ2-7 and V is TRBV10-3; TRBD1 matches at 11 bases. Per the germline V gene, CDR1 is ENHRY and CDR2 is SYGVKD. This CDR3 comprises 16 residues. V lost 1 base and J lost 6; bases outside the gene matches: 8. CDR3 sequence (DNA): TGTGCCATCAGTGAGTGGGGGACAGGGGGTCGTGCCGAGCAGTACTTC. This translates into CAISEWGTGGRAEQYF.

This chain links TRBV9 with TRBJ2-2; D might be TRBD2 (5 bases). The CDR3 consists of 15 residues. Germline CDR1 reads SGDLS; CDR2 reads YYNGEE. Trimming cost V 3 bases and J 0 bases, with 9 bases left between them. CDR3 sequence (DNA): TGTGCCAGCAGCGGACGGACTCCGAACACCGGGGAGCTGTTTTTT. It specifies CASSGRTPNTGELFF.

The chain couples TRBV10-3 to TRBJ2-3; TRBD2 agrees at 11 bases. Germline CDR1 reads ENHRY; CDR2 reads SYGVKD. V lost 7 bases to trimming and J lost 5 bases; unmatched junction nucleotides: 2. The CDR3 sequence is 13 residues long. In DNA form, the CDR3 reads TGTGCCATCAAGGGACTAGCGGAAGATACGCAGTATTTT. Amino acid sequence: CAIKGLAEDTQYF.

The chain employs TRBV7-9 and TRBJ2-7; D is unresolved. CDR3 length: 13 amino acids. In germline, CDR1 is SEHNR, CDR2 FQNEAQ (reference sequence). V was cut by 1 base and J by 4 bases, with 8 bases left in between. As DNA, the CDR3 is TGTGCCAGCAGCTTAGTAGCCTCTTACGAGCAGTACTTC. Translating it yields CASSLVASYEQYF.

This rearrangement joins TRBV19 to TRBJ1-1, with D possibly TRBD1 on 5 matching bases. This CDR3 has 13 residues. The germline gives CDR1 LNHDA, CDR2 SQIVND (reference sequence). Trimming removed 5 bases from V and 4 bases from J, with 11 bases in between. This chain's CDR3 is CASSRGRSTEAFF. CDR3 DNA sequence: TGTGCCAGTAGTCGGGGGAGGAGCACTGAAGCTTTCTTT.

This chain joins TRBV10-2 and TRBJ2-7; TRBD1 might be the D (5 bases). CDR1 is WSHSY and CDR2 is SAAADI in the germline V gene. V dropped 6 bases and J dropped 1 base, with 13 bases sitting between them. The length of the CDR3 is 14 residues. DNA for the CDR3: TGCGCCAGCAGGAACCCAGGGAATTCCTACGAGCAGTACTTC. This sequence encodes CASRNPGNSYEQYF.

The chain is built from TRBV28 and TRBJ2-7; TRBD2 agrees at 7 bases. This CDR3 is 17 amino acids long. Germline V gives CDR1 MDHEN, CDR2 SYDVKM. With 2 bases clipped from V and 3 bases from J, the junction kept 13 bases outside the gene matches. CDR3 in DNA: TGTGCCAGCAGTTTAAACTCTAGGGGACTAACGGGCTACGAGCAGTACTTC. It encodes CASSLNSRGLTGYEQYF.

J is TRBJ2-2 and V is TRBV5-4, with 8 nucleotides matching TRBD1. The CDR3 loop spans 15 amino acids. The germline gives CDR1 SGHNT, CDR2 YYREEE (reference sequence). V lost 5 bases and J lost 4; bases outside the gene matches: 7. The DNA for the CDR3 is TGTGCCAGCAGACAAGGACAGGGCGGCACCGGGGAGCTGTTTTTT. This gives the protein CASRQGQGGTGELFF.

The J gene is TRBJ1-1, the V gene TRBV18; TRBD1 is a possible D gene (5 bases). Trimming left V 4 bases short and J 8 bases short, with 11 bases between. This CDR3 spans 12 amino acids. Germline V gene data show CDR1 as KGHSH and CDR2 as LQKENI. DNA for the CDR3: TGTGCCAGCTCACAGCAGGGCCCCGAAGCTTTCTTT. It is translated as CASSQQGPEAFF.

The chain recombines TRBV29-1 with TRBJ2-3; 9 bases map to TRBD1. Per the germline V gene, CDR1 is SQVTM and CDR2 is ANQGSEA. The CDR3 extends over 16 amino acids. Losses at the gene ends were 1 base for V and 2 bases for J; bases not matched to a gene: 7. The CDR3 sequence is CSVEGGQGAATDTQYF. The DNA of the CDR3 is TGCAGCGTTGAAGGGGGACAGGGAGCTGCCACAGATACGCAGTATTTT.

V is TRBV7-9 and J is TRBJ1-1; D is possibly TRBD1 (5 bases). The CDR3 sequence is 14 residues long. Per germline, CDR1 SEHNR and CDR2 FQNEAQ (reference sequence). V lost 1 base, J lost 2 bases, and 8 bases lay in between. The CDR3 spells CASSLEGPNTEAFF. As DNA, the CDR3 is TGTGCCAGCAGCTTAGAGGGGCCTAACACTGAAGCTTTCTTT.

This chain links TRBV5-1 with TRBJ2-7; D uncertain. This CDR3 contains 13 residues. Germline loops: CDR1 SGHRS, CDR2 YFSETQ. V was clipped by 2 bases and J by 3 bases, with 9 bases between them. CDR3 region: CASSFPGYYEQYF. As DNA, the CDR3 is TGCGCCAGCAGCTTCCCAGGTTACTACGAGCAGTACTTC.

The J gene is TRBJ2-5, the V gene TRBV29-1; no definite D call. Germline-derived CDR1 and CDR2 are SQVTM and ANQGSEA. CDR3 size: 10 residues. Trimming removed 7 bases from V and 2 bases from J, with 5 bases in between. The CDR3 is CSAAQETQYF. For the CDR3, the DNA is TGCAGCGCCGCGCAAGAGACCCAGTACTTC.

The chain uses TRBV2 and TRBJ2-3; 8 bases align to TRBD2. J was trimmed by 3 bases and V by 1 base; bases with no gene match: 3. The CDR3 has 15 residues. CDR1 and CDR2 from the germline V gene are SNHLY and FYNNEI. The CDR3 spells CASSEGTSRTDTQYF. The CDR3 DNA follows: TGTGCCAGCAGTGAAGGGACTAGCCGTACAGATACGCAGTATTTT.

This rearrangement joins TRBV19 to TRBJ2-1, with 7 bases lining up with TRBD1. The trim removed 5 bases at V and 0 bases at J, leaving 4 bases unmatched. The germline V gene has CDR1 LNHDA and CDR2 SQIVND (reference sequence). The CDR3 runs to 15 residues. CDR3 nucleotides: TGTGCCAGTAGTGAACAGGGGAGCTCCTACAATGAGCAGTTCTTC. Translating gives CASSEQGSSYNEQFF.

This CDR3 reads CASSVGDSFYEQYF. The CDR3 DNA sequence: TGTGCCAGCAGCGTGGGTGACAGTTTCTACGAGCAGTACTTC. The rearrangement joins TRBV9 to TRBJ2-5; TRBD1 is a possible D gene (5 bases). The tail of the sequence fits TRBJ2-7 better, so the J call may be wrong. The germline V gene encodes CDR1 SGDLS and CDR2 YYNGEE. The CDR3 has 14 amino acids.

The rearrangement links TRBV14 to TRBJ2-1; D is possibly TRBD1 (5 bases). This CDR3 has 14 amino acids. CDR1 and CDR2 from the germline V gene are SGHDN and FVKESK. The V end was cut by 2 bases, the J end by 4 bases, with 9 bases between. The CDR3 DNA follows: TGTGCCAGCAGCCAACGAAAGGGGTACAATGAGCAGTTCTTC. As protein: CASSQRKGYNEQFF.

The V and J genes are TRBV5-6 and TRBJ2-1; D possibly corresponds to TRBD2 (6 bases). This CDR3 contains 17 residues. The V and J ends lost 0 bases and 0 bases respectively, with 13 bases between them. The germline gives CDR1 SGHDT, CDR2 YYEEEE. For the CDR3, the DNA is TGTGCCAGCAGCTTGGCCTTGGAGGGGAGCTCCTACAATGAGCAGTTCTTC. Its protein product is CASSLALEGSSYNEQFF. Based on the CDR3 plus reference TRBV5-6 and TRBJ2-1, the full variable domain is DAGVTQSPTHLIKTRGQQVTLRCSPKSGHDTVSWYQQALGQGPQFIFQYYEEEERQRGNFPDRFSGHQFPNYSSELNVNALLLGDSALYLCASSLALEGSSYNEQFFGPGTRLTVL.

The chain employs TRBV10-3 and TRBJ2-7; TRBD1 aligns across 8 bases. The CDR3 contains 15 residues. V was pared by 0 bases and J by 4 bases, with 5 bases of the junction left unmatched. Germline V gives CDR1 ENHRY, CDR2 SYGVKD. CDR3 in DNA: TGTGCCATCAGTGAGTCTCAGGGGGCGCTTTACGAGCAGTACTTC. Translating gives CAISESQGALYEQYF.

The genes are TRBV6-5 and TRBJ2-7; TRBD2 matches 9 bases. The J segment lost 3 bases and the V segment lost 0 bases, leaving 3 bases of the junction unmatched. Germline V gene data show CDR1 as MNHEY and CDR2 as SVGAGI. This CDR3 contains 15 residues. The CDR3 is CASSYSSSGGYEQYF. The CDR3 DNA follows: TGTGCCAGCAGTTACTCGAGTAGCGGGGGCTACGAGCAGTACTTC.

This chain links TRBV7-3 with TRBJ2-2, with a tentative D call TRBD2 (6 bases). The CDR3 is made up of 15 amino acids. Between the trimmed V and J ends, which lost 3 bases and 4 bases, there was a span of 12 bases. The germline V gene encodes CDR1 SGHTA and CDR2 FQGTGA. Written as DNA, the CDR3 is TGTGCCAGCAGCTTCGATTCGACTAGCACCGGGGAGCTGTTTTTT. The encoded protein is CASSFDSTSTGELFF.